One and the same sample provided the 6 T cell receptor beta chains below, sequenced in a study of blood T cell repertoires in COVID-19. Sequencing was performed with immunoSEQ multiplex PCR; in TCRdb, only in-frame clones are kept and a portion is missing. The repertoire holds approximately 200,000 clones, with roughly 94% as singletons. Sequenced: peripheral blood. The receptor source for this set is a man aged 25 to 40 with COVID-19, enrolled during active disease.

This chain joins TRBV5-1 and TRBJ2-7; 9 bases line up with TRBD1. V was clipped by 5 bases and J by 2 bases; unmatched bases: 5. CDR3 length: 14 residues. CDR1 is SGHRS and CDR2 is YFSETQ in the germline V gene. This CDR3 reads CASRRTGDTYEQYF. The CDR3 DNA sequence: TGCGCCAGCAGGCGGACAGGGGATACCTACGAGCAGTACTTC.

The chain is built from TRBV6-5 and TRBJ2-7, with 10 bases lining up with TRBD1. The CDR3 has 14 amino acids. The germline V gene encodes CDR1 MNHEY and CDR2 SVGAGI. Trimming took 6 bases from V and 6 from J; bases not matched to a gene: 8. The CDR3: CASRRAGDRGEQYF. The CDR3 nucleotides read TGTGCCAGCAGACGCGCCGGGGACAGGGGCGAGCAGTACTTC.

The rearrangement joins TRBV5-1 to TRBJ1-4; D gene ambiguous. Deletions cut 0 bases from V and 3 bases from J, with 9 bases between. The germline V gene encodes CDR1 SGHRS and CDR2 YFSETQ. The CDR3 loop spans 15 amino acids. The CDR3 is CASSLAEGPNEKLFF. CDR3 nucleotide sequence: TGCGCCAGCAGCTTGGCTGAGGGCCCTAATGAAAAACTGTTTTTT.

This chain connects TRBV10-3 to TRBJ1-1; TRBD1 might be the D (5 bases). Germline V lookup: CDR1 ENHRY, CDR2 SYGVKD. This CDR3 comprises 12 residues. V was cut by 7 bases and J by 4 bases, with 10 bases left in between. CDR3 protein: CAIKGQGTEAFF. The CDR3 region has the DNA TGTGCCATCAAGGGTCAGGGCACTGAAGCTTTCTTT.

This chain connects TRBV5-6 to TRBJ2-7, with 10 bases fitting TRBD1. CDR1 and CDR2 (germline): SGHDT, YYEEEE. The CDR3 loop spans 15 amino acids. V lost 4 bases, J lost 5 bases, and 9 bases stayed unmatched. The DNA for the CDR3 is TGTGCCAGCAGCCCCCCGGGACAGGGGATGGACGAGCAGTACTTC. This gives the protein CASSPPGQGMDEQYF.

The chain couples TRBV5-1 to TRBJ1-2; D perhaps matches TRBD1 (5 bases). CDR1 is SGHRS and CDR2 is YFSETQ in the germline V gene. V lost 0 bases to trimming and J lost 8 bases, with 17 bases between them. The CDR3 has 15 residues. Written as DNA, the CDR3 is TGCGCCAGCAGCTTGGCCGTAGGGCCAAAGGGGGGCTACACCTTC. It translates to CASSLAVGPKGGYTF.